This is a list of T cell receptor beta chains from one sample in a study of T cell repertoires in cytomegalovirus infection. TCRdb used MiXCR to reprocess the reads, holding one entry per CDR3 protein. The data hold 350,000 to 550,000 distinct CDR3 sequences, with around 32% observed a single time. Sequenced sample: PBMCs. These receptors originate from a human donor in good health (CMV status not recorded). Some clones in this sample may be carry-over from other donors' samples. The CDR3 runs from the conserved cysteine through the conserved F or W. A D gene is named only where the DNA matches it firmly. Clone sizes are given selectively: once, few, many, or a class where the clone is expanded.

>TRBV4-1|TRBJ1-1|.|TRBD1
TGCGCCAGCAGCCGATACCGGGACAGGGATACCGAAGCTTTCTTT
CASSRYRDRDTEAFF
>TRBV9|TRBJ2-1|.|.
TGTGCCAGCAGCGTAAGAGGGGGGTCTACCTACAATGAGCAGTTCTTC
CASSVRGGSTYNEQFF
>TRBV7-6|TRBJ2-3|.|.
TGTGCCAGCAGCTTAGTCCACTCCACAGATACGCAGTATTTT
CASSLVHSTDTQYF
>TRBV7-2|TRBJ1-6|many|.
TGTGCCAGCGGAACAGGGTCCCAGACTAATTCACCCCTCCACTTT
CASGTGSQTNSPLHF
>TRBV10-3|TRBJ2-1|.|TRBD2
TGTGCCAGCAGTCCCCTTGGTGGGGGGGTCTACAATGAGCAGTTCTTC
CASSPLGGGVYNEQFF
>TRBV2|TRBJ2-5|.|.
TGTGCAGCACAGGGCCCCCCAGAGACCCAGTACTTC
CAAQGPPETQYF
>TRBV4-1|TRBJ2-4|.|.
TGCGCCAGCAGCCAAGATCCGGGGACCAAAAACATTCAGTACTTC
CASSQDPGTKNIQYF
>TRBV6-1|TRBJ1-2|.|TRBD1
TGTGCCAGCAGTTCCCCGGGACAGGGGGCGCGCTCTTATGGCTACACCTTC
CASSSPGQGARSYGYTF
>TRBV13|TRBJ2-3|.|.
TGTGCCAGCAGCTCTACAGCGGGAGATACGCAGTATTTT
CASSSTAGDTQYF
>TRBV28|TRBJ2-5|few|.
TGTGCCAGCAGTTTAGGACGGGGTGGGTTAGAGACCCAGTACTTC
CASSLGRGGLETQYF
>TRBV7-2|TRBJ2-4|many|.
TGTGCCAGCAGCTTAGCGGTGCTAGCCAAAAACATTCAGTACTTC
CASSLAVLAKNIQYF
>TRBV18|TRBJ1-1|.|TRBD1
TGTGCCAGCTCACCGCTCTTTCGGACAGGGGGCTGGGACACTGAAGCTTTCTTT
CASSPLFRTGGWDTEAFF
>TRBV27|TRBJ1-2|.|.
TGTGCCAGCAGTCCCCCCGACCAGGCGCGTGGCTACACCTTC
CASSPPDQARGYTF
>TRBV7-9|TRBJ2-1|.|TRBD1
TGTGCCAGCAGCTTCCCTAGGACAGGCAATGAGCAGTTCTTC
CASSFPRTGNEQFF
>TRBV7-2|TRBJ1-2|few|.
TGTGCCAGCAGCTTAAGTCTGGCCTTAACTAAGGGCTACACCTTC
CASSLSLALTKGYTF
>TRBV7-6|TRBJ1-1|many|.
TGTGCCAGCAGCCCAGGCGGCAGCTCGTTGACTGAAGCTTTCTTT
CASSPGGSSLTEAFF
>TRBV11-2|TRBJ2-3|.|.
TGTGCCAGCAGCCGGGACCCGGGGCCTGGGGAAGATACGCAGTATTTT
CASSRDPGPGEDTQYF
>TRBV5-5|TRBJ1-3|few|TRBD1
TGTGCCAGCAGCTCCGGACAGGGGGCTGGAAACACCATATATTTT
CASSSGQGAGNTIYF
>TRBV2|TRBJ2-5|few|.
TGTGCCAGCCCGGTGGGGAGGGGGGGCACGCACACTCAAGAGACCCAGTACTTC
CASPVGRGGTHTQETQYF
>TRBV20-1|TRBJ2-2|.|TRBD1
TGCAGTGCTAGAGGGCAGGGGGCTAACACCGGGGAGCTGTTTTTT
CSARGQGANTGELFF
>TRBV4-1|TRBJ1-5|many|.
TGCGCCAGCAGCCAAGAAGGGTCGGAAAATCAGCCCCAGCATTTT
CASSQEGSENQPQHF
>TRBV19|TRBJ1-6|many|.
TGTGCCAGTAGTCCGGATGGTAATTCACCCCTCCACTTT
CASSPDGNSPLHF
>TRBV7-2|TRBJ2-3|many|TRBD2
TGTGCCAGCAGCCGAAGCGGGGGGCCCACAGATACGCAGTATTTT
CASSRSGGPTDTQYF
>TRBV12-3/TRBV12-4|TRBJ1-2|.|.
TGTGCCAGCAGCTCAACAGGGCACGCGGATGGCTACACCTTC
CASSSTGHADGYTF
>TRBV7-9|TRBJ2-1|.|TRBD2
TGTGCCAGCAGCTACGGGGGGAATGCCAATGAGCAGTTCTTC
CASSYGGNANEQFF
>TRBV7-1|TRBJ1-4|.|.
TGTGCCAGCAGCCCACCAGGACCCACCCTTGATGAAGAACTGTTTTTT
CASSPPGPTLDEELFF
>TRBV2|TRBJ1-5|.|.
TGTGCCAGCAGCGGCGGGGGGGCGAAAAATCAGCCCCAGCATTTT
CASSGGGAKNQPQHF
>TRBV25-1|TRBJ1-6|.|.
TGTGCCAGCAGACGACAGAACCTTTCACCCCTCCACTTT
CASRRQNLSPLHF
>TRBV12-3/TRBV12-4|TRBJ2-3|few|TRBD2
TGTGCCAGCATCGCCGGACTAGGCGGTTCCACAGATACGCAGTATTTT
CASIAGLGGSTDTQYF
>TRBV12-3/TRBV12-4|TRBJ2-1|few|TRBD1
TGTGCCAGCAGTATCCGGACAGGGGGCTTAACTGAGCAGTTCTTC
CASSIRTGGLTEQFF
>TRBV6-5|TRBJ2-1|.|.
TGTGCCAGCAGCCATACCCGCGGGATGAGCTCCTACAATGAGCAGTTCTTC
CASSHTRGMSSYNEQFF
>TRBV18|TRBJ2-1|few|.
TGTGCCAGCTCACCACTGGGGGCGACCAACAATGAGCAGTTCTTC
CASSPLGATNNEQFF
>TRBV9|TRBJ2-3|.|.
TGTGCCAGCAGCCCCTCAATGGGTTATAGCACAGATACGCAGTATTTT
CASSPSMGYSTDTQYF
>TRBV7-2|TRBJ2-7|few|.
TGTGCCAGCAGCTTAGCGGACAGAAACTACGAGCAGTACTTC
CASSLADRNYEQYF
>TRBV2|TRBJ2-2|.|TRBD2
TGTGCCAGCAGAAAAAGTCTAGCGGACACCGGGGAGCTGTTTTTT
CASRKSLADTGELFF
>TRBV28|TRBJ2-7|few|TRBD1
TGTGCCAGCAGTTTAGAATTGTTGACAGGGGCCTACGAGCAGTACTTC
CASSLELLTGAYEQYF
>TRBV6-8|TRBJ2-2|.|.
TGTGCCAGCACCCCGTACGGGTATAGCGGGGAGCTGTTTTTT
CASTPYGYSGELFF
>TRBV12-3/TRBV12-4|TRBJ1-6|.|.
TGTGCCAGCAGCCGACAAAATACACCCCTCCACTTT
CASSRQNTPLHF
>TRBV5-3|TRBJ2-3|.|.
TGTGCCAGCAGCGCCAGGGTTACAGATACGCAGTATTTT
CASSARVTDTQYF
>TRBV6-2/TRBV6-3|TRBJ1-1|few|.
TGTGCCAGCAGCTCGACGCTCCTGGGCACTGAAGCTTTCTTT
CASSSTLLGTEAFF
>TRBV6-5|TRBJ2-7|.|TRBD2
TGTGCCAGCAGACCGGGACTAGCGACCTACGAGCAGTACTTC
CASRPGLATYEQYF
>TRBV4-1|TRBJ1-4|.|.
TGCGCCAGCAGCCTCTTGGAAAAACTGTTTTTT
CASSLLEKLFF
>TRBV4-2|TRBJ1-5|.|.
TGTGCCAGCAGCCAAGGTTACGGGAATAATCAGCCCCAGCATTTT
CASSQGYGNNQPQHF
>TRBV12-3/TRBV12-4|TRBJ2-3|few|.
TGTGCCAGCAGTTCAGAGAGCACAGATACGCAGTATTTT
CASSSESTDTQYF
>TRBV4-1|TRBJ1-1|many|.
TGCGCCAGCAGCGGTCGGGTGAACACTGAAGCTTTCTTT
CASSGRVNTEAFF
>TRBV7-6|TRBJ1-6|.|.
TGTGCCAGCAGCTCCACGGGTAGACGGATACCAAATTCACCCCTCCACTTT
CASSSTGRRIPNSPLHF
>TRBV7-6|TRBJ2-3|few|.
TGTGCCAGCAGCTTAGCTGGGGGGAAGTCAGATACGCAGTATTTT
CASSLAGGKSDTQYF
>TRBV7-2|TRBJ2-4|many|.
TGTGCCAGCAGCTTAGGGAACATTCAGTACTTC
CASSLGNIQYF
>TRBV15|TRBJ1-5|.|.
TGTGCCACCAGAGAGGAGCACGGCGATCAGCCCCAGCATTTT
CATREEHGDQPQHF
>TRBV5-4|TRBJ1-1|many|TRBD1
TGTGCCAGCAGCTTCGGGACAGGGAGGAACACTGAAGCTTTCTTT
CASSFGTGRNTEAFF